The present entry profiles one TCR beta chain with its context. The data are from a study of T cells in Graves' hyperthyroidism and ophthalmopathy. The CDR3 sequence is 15 residues long. The V and J ends lost 4 bases and 5 bases, in that order; junction bases with no gene match: 8. From germline, CDR1 is MNHEY and CDR2 SVGEGT. RNA transcripts served as the template for amplifying TCR beta CDR3 regions. HTBI primers were used for first-round RT-PCR of the TCR CDR3. TCRdb re-analysed the multiplex PCR reads in MiXCR, keeping a single row per CDR3 protein. The table includes about 610,000 distinct CDR3 sequences, 14% to 15% detected once.

The chain uses TRBV6-2 or TRBV6-3 and TRBJ2-7; 10 bases map to TRBD1. The sample consisted of blood. The clonotype comes from a woman aged 40 to 49 with Graves' ophthalmopathy. The CDR3 region has the DNA TGTGCCAGCAGTTCCCGGGACAGGGGTCCCCACGAGCAGTACTTC. Protein: CASSSRDRGPHEQYF.